What follows are 16 T cell receptor beta chains derived from one specimen sequenced in a study of T cell changes during pregnancy in multiple sclerosis. Clones were sequenced by immunoSEQ multiplex PCR, and TCRdb holds only the in-frame ones, with some missing. The profile shows roughly 100,000 clones, 90% of them singletons. The source material was peripheral blood, sampled in the second trimester of pregnancy. Receptor source: a female donor in good health, enrolled as a control in a pregnancy study.

This chain uses TRBV7-9 with TRBJ2-7; unclear D gene. Germline lookup yields CDR1 SEHNR and CDR2 FQNEAQ (reference sequence). The CDR3 runs to 13 residues. V was shortened by 4 bases and J by 7 bases, with 14 bases between the two germline ends. The CDR3 protein is CASSSDHYGEQYF. In DNA form, the CDR3 reads TGTGCCAGCAGCTCAGACCACTACGGGGAGCAGTACTTC.

V and J are TRBV7-9 and TRBJ2-7, with 7 bases matching TRBD2. Germline values: CDR1 SEHNR, CDR2 FQNEAQ (reference sequence). This CDR3 is built from 15 residues. After removal of 3 bases from V and 3 bases from J, the junction contained 8 bases not matched to a gene. DNA of the CDR3: TGTGCCAGCAGCTTGTTCAAGGGAGGGAACTACGAGCAGTACTTC. It yields the protein CASSLFKGGNYEQYF.

The chain couples TRBV19 to TRBJ1-6, with a tentative D call TRBD1 (6 bases). This CDR3 is 17 amino acids long. The V end lost 6 bases, the J end lost 8 bases, and 23 bases lay between the germline ends. Germline assignment: CDR1 LNHDA and CDR2 SQIVND (reference sequence). Here the CDR3 DNA reads TGTGCCAGTAGACATAGGACCTTTCCAAAGGGGGATTCACCCCTCCACTTT. It encodes CASRHRTFPKGDSPLHF. Variable domain in full (rest from reference TRBV19 and TRBJ1-6): DGGITQSPKYLFRKEGQNVTLSCEQNLNHDAMYWYRQDPGQGLRLIYYSQIVNDFQKGDIAEGYSVSREKKESFPLTVTSAQKNPTAFYLCASRHRTFPKGDSPLHFGNGTRLTVT.

The J gene is TRBJ1-2, the V gene TRBV6-1; D possibly corresponds to TRBD1 (6 bases). V shed 10 bases and J shed 0 bases, with 12 bases lying between them. Per the germline V gene, CDR1 is MNHNS and CDR2 is SASEGT. This CDR3 is 13 amino acids long. Here the CDR3 DNA reads TGTGCCACCAATCCAGGGGCTAACTATGGCTACACCTTC. This codes for CATNPGANYGYTF.

The chain has TRBV5-1 and TRBJ1-5; TRBD1 matches at 7 bases. Unmatched junction bases numbered 3, after V lost 0 bases and J lost 3 bases. Germline CDR1 SGHRS, CDR2 YFSETQ. The CDR3 runs to 15 residues. The CDR3 loop is CASSLGGQPNQPQHF. For the CDR3, the DNA is TGCGCCAGCAGCTTGGGGGGACAGCCCAATCAGCCCCAGCATTTT.

The table lists this clone with a count of one. The rearrangement joins TRBV7-9 to TRBJ1-1; TRBD1 matches 8 bases. Per the germline V gene, CDR1 is SEHNR and CDR2 is FQNEAQ (reference sequence). Germline trimming cut 3 bases from V and 5 bases from J; bases unmatched to any gene: 11. CDR3 length: 16 amino acids. CDR3 nucleotides: TGTGCCAGCAGCTTTAGCACCGGGACAGGAGGGACTGAAGCTTTCTTT. It codes for CASSFSTGTGGTEAFF.

On this clone itself: Mismatch with germline at one junction end may stem from a read error. The J gene is TRBJ2-3, the V gene TRBV4-1; 8 bases map to TRBD2. The CDR3 is 16 residues long. Germline V gene lookup returns CDR1 MGHRA and CDR2 YSYEKL. CDR3 region: CASSLISGGRTDAQYF. Written as DNA, the CDR3 is TGCGCCAGCAGCCTCATCAGCGGGGGTAGGACAGATGCGCAGTATTTT.

The chain employs TRBV6-1 and TRBJ2-7; 10 nucleotides align to TRBD1. After removal of 7 bases from V and 2 bases from J, the junction contained 5 bases not matched to a gene. Germline V gives CDR1 MNHNS, CDR2 SASEGT. This CDR3 has 14 residues. The CDR3 here is CASIPGQGTYEQYF. The CDR3 DNA sequence: TGTGCCAGCATTCCGGGACAGGGGACCTACGAGCAGTACTTC.

The chain carries TRBV6-5 and TRBJ1-1; 7 nucleotides line up with TRBD1. This CDR3 comprises 15 residues. CDR1 is MNHEY, CDR2 SVGAGI, per germline. The ends lost 5 bases at V and 5 bases at J; junction bases unmatched: 11. Here the CDR3 reads CASSPPTGLGTEAFF. CDR3 DNA: TGTGCCAGCAGTCCGCCGACAGGGTTGGGGACTGAAGCTTTCTTT.

V gene TRBV11-3 combines with J gene TRBJ2-3, with TRBD1 as a possible D gene (7 bases). Germline lookup yields CDR1 SGHNT and CDR2 YENEEA. V was pared by 6 bases and J by 8 bases, with 18 bases between. The length of the CDR3 is 14 residues. The chain's CDR3 is CASSLGGGEATQYF. The DNA of the CDR3 is TGTGCCAGCAGTCTCGGAGGGGGCGAGGCTACGCAGTATTTT.

The chain carries TRBV2 and TRBJ1-4; the match to TRBD1 covers 10 bases. The CDR3 is 14 amino acids. Germline V gives CDR1 SNHLY, CDR2 FYNNEI. V shed 7 bases, J shed 4 bases, and the junction held 3 bases outside the gene matches. The CDR3 reads CASIRTGGNEKLFF. The CDR3 nucleotides are TGTGCCAGCATCAGGACAGGGGGTAATGAAAAACTGTTTTTT.

This chain connects TRBV4-3 to TRBJ1-1, with a possible D match to TRBD1 (5 bases). Germline CDR1 reads LGHNA; CDR2 reads YSLEER. This CDR3 is built from 15 residues. The V end lost 2 bases, the J end lost 1 base, and 11 bases lay between the germline ends. The CDR3 DNA is TGCGCCAGCAGCCAAAGGTCTACAGGGAACACTGAAGCTTTCTTT. Translating gives CASSQRSTGNTEAFF.

The genes are TRBV19 and TRBJ1-2; D may be TRBD1 (6 bases). V was trimmed by 7 bases and J by 8 bases, leaving 17 bases between them. The CDR3 totals 13 residues. Looked up from germline, CDR1 is LNHDA and CDR2 is SQIVND (reference sequence). CDR3 coding DNA: TGTGCCAGTACACCTCCGCAGGGGCAAGGCTACACCTTC. The encoded protein is CASTPPQGQGYTF.

The gene calls are TRBV5-1 and TRBJ2-7, with 7 nucleotides matching TRBD2. This CDR3 is 14 amino acids long. The germline V gene has CDR1 SGHRS and CDR2 YFSETQ. V dropped 3 bases and J dropped 5; count of bases not matched to a gene: 8. CDR3: CASSWGSAGDEQYF. DNA for the CDR3: TGCGCCAGCAGCTGGGGGTCTGCGGGGGACGAGCAGTACTTC.

This chain links TRBV7-9 with TRBJ1-1; D possibly corresponds to TRBD1 (6 bases). The CDR3 has 13 residues. Per the germline V gene, CDR1 is SEHNR and CDR2 is FQNEAQ (reference sequence). Trimming took 4 bases from V and 1 from J, leaving 7 bases between them. The chain's CDR3 is CASSSQGNTEAFF. The CDR3 coding sequence is TGTGCCAGCAGCTCACAGGGGAACACTGAAGCTTTCTTT. The whole variable domain, remainder taken from reference TRBV7-9 and TRBJ1-1, is DTGVSQNPRHKITKRGQNVTFRCDPISEHNRLYWYRQTLGQGPEFLTYFQNEAQLEKSRLLSDRFSAERPKGSFSTLEIQRTEQGDSAMYLCASSSQGNTEAFFGQGTRLTVV.

The genes are TRBV29-1 and TRBJ2-2; 8 bases align to TRBD1. The CDR3 spans 17 residues. V was clipped by 6 bases and J by 0 bases; unmatched bases: 12. Looked up from germline, CDR1 is SQVTM and CDR2 is ANQGSEA. DNA for the CDR3: TGCAGCGTGAGGACCTCGGACAGGGCAACGAACACCGGGGAGCTGTTTTTT. Amino acids: CSVRTSDRATNTGELFF.